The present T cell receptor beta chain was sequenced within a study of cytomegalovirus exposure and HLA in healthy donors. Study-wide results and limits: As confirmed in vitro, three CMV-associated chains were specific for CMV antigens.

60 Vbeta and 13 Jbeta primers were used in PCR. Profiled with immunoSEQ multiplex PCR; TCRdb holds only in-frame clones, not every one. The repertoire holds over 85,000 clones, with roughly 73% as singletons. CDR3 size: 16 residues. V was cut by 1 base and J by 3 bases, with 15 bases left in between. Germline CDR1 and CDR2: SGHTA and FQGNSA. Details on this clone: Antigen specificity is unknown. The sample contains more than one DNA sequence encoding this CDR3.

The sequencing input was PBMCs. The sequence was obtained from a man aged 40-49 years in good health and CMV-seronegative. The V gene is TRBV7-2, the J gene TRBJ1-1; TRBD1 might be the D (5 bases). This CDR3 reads CASSLVLDRGYTEAFF. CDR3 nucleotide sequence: TGTGCCAGCAGCTTAGTTTTGGATAGGGGCTACACTGAAGCTTTCTTT.